The 8 T cell receptor beta chains below come from one sample, sequenced in a study of human T cells and chemical hapten exposure (dated by TCRdb to about 2021). This sample's time point label indicates: pre-sensitization, week 0. The treatment or condition label corresponds to: therapeutic diphenylcyclopropenone sensitization with weekly scalp DPC. Library construction relied on RACE. The listed sequencing device is NextSeq 500. TCRdb's own reprocessing of the public reads used fastp at Q25 and MiXCR and kept productive beta chains. Each entry merges the rows of one CDR3 protein and shows their most common DNA and genes. Across this sample there are approximately 400,000 distinct CDR3 sequences, with about 5.1% seen only once. The ten largest clones capture about 2.5% of the sample. This material consisted of whole blood, taken in connection with sensitization to the hapten diphenylcyclopropenone (DPC). Receptors were obtained from a woman in her 50s with alopecia areata. Some clones in this sample may be carry-over from other donors' samples.

This clonotype was seen many times. CDR3 loop: CAWSPIGRGDSEAFF. The CDR3 DNA reads TGTGCCTGGAGCCCCATAGGGAGGGGTGATTCTGAAGCTTTCTTT. V is TRBV30 and J is TRBJ1-1; TRBD1 is a possible D gene (5 bases). Deletions cut 3 bases from V and 6 bases from J, with 20 bases between. This CDR3 is built from 15 residues. The germline gives CDR1 GTSNPN, CDR2 SVGIG (reference sequence). The full variable domain, completed using reference TRBV30 and TRBJ1-1, is SQTIHQWPATLVQPVGSPLSLECTVEGTSNPNLYWYRQAAGRGLQLLFYSVGIGQISSEVPQNLSASRPQDRQFILSSKKLLLSDSGFYLCAWSPIGRGDSEAFFGQGTRLTVV.

This chain uses TRBV7-2 with TRBJ1-1; 9 nucleotides align to TRBD1. CDR1 and CDR2 (germline): SGHTA, FQGNSA. The CDR3 runs to 15 residues. V lost 5 bases to trimming and J lost 11 bases; unmatched junction nucleotides: 15. CDR3 DNA: TGTGCCAGCAGCCACGACTCACAGGGGGCGGGATATGCTTTCTTT. This translates into CASSHDSQGAGYAFF.

This clonotype was found many times. The rearrangement joins TRBV7-2 to TRBJ2-5, with unresolved D. The V end lost 7 bases, the J end lost 4 bases, and 13 bases lay between the germline ends. The germline V gene encodes CDR1 SGHTA and CDR2 FQGNSA. The CDR3 consists of 13 residues. This chain's CDR3 is CASTPGYPETQYF. CDR3 in DNA: TGTGCCAGCACCCCCGGGTATCCAGAGACCCAGTACTTC.

In this sample, this clonotype turned up a few times. The chain recombines TRBV20-1 with TRBJ1-5, with a weak D call TRBD1 (5 bases). CDR3 length: 15 amino acids. The germline V gene has CDR1 DFQATT and CDR2 SNEGSKA (reference sequence). Trimming removed 6 bases from V and 4 bases from J, with 19 bases in between. The CDR3 region has the DNA TGCAGTGCCGTCACCCGCGGGACGGCAAATCAGCCCCAGCATTTT. This translates into CSAVTRGTANQPQHF.

This clonotype was observed at least ten times. This CDR3 reads CSVEDSKGNEQFF. In DNA, the CDR3 is TGCAGCGTTGAAGACTCGAAAGGCAATGAGCAGTTCTTC. The rearrangement links TRBV29-1 to TRBJ2-1; no clear D gene. The CDR3 is 13 amino acids. V lost 0 bases and J 6 bases, leaving 9 bases between the germline ends. Germline values: CDR1 SQVTM, CDR2 ANQGSEA.

This clonotype occurred many times. The CDR3: CSASGVAGWDEQFF. CDR3 coding DNA: TGCAGTGCTTCCGGGGTAGCGGGATGGGATGAGCAGTTCTTC. V gene TRBV20-1 combines with J gene TRBJ2-1, with TRBD2 identical over 8 bases. Germline CDR1 is DFQATT and CDR2 is SNEGSKA (reference sequence). Trimming took 5 bases from V and 8 from J; bases not matched to a gene: 11. The CDR3 is 14 residues long.

This clonotype was counted ten times or more. The chain recombines TRBV5-4 with TRBJ2-7; D possibly corresponds to TRBD2 (6 bases). Germline V gene sequence: CDR1 SGHNT, CDR2 YYREEE (reference sequence). Trimming took off 2 bases at V and 5 bases at J, with 14 bases between the two ends. This CDR3 is built from 14 residues. The CDR3 bases are TGTGCCAGCAGCTTAGGCGGGGAGTTGAACGAGCAGTACTTC. Its translation: CASSLGGELNEQYF.

There are many counts of this clonotype. The chain is built from TRBV7-2 and TRBJ2-5; perhaps TRBD2 as D (6 bases). The V gene lost 10 bases and the J gene lost 10 bases, with 28 bases spanning the gap. Germline-derived CDR1 and CDR2 are SGHTA and FQGNSA. This CDR3 is 15 amino acids long. The CDR3 DNA sequence: TGTGCCACCAGACCTGGTCGGGAGACTACAGCGCTCCAGTACTTC. Amino acid sequence: CATRPGRETTALQYF. Looking up the rest from reference TRBV7-2 and TRBJ2-5 gives the full variable domain: GAGVSQSPSNKVTEKGKDVELRCDPISGHTALYWYRQSLGQGLEFLIYFQGNSAPDKSGLPSDRFSAERTGGSVSTLTIQRTQQEDSAVYLCATRPGRETTALQYFGPGTRLLVL.